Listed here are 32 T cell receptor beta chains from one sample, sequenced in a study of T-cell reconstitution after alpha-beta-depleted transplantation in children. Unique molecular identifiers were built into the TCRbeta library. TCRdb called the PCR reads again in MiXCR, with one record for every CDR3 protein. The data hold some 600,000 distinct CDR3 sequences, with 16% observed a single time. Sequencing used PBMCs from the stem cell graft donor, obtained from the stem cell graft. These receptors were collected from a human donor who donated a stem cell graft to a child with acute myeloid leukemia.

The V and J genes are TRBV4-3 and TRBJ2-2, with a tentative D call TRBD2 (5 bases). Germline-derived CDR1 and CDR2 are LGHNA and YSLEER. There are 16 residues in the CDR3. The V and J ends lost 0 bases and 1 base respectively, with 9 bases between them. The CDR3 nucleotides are TGCGCCAGCAGCCAAGAAATTGAGGGGAACACCGGGGAGCTGTTTTTT. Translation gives CASSQEIEGNTGELFF.

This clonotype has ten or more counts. The CDR3 DNA reads TGCAGTGCCCCGACAGGGAACACTGAAGCTTTCTTT. This translates into CSAPTGNTEAFF. The rearrangement joins TRBV20-1 to TRBJ1-1; a possible D gene is TRBD1 (6 bases). The CDR3 runs to 12 residues. V was trimmed by 6 bases and J by 1 base, leaving 9 bases between them. Germline CDR1 DFQATT, CDR2 SNEGSKA (reference sequence).

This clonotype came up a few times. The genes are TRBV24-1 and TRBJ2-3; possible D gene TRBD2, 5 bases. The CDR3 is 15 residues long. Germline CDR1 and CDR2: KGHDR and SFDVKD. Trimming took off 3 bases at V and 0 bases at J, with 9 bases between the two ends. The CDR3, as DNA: TGTGCCACCAGTGATAACCGGGGAAGCACAGATACGCAGTATTTT. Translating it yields CATSDNRGSTDTQYF.

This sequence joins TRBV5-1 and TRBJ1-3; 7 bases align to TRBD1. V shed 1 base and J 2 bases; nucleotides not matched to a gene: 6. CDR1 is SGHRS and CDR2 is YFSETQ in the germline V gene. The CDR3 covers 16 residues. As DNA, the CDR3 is TGCGCCAGCAGCTTGCCCGACAGGGTAGCTGGAAACACCATATATTTT. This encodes CASSLPDRVAGNTIYF.

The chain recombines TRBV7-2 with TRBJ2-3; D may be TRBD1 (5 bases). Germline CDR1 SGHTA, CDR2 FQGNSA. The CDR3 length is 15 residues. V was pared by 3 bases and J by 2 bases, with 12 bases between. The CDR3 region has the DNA TGTGCCAGCAGCTTTTTGGACATCTCCACAGATACGCAGTATTTT. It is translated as CASSFLDISTDTQYF.

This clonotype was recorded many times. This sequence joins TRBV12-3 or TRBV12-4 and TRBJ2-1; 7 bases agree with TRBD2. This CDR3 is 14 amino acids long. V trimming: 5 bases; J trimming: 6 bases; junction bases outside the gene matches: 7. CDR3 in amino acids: CASSPRTGGNEQFF. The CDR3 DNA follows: TGTGCCAGCAGTCCTCGAACGGGGGGCAATGAGCAGTTCTTC.

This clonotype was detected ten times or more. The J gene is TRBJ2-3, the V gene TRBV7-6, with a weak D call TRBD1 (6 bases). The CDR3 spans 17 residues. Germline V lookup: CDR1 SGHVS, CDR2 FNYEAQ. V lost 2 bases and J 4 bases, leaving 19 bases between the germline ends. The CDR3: CASSLLNRDTGSDTQYF. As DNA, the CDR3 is TGTGCCAGCAGCTTACTAAACCGGGACACAGGATCAGATACGCAGTATTTT.

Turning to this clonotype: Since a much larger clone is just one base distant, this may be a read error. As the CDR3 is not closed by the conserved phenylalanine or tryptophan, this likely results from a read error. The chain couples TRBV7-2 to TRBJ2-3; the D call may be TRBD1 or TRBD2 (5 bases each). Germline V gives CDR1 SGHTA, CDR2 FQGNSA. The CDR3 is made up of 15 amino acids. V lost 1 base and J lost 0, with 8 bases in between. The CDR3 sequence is CASSLVGTSTDTQYS. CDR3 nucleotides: TGTGCCAGCAGCTTAGTCGGGACGAGCACAGATACGCAGTATTCT.

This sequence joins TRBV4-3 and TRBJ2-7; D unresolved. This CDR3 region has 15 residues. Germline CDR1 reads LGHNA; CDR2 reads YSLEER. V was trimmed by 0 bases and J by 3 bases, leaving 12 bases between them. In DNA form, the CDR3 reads TGCGCCAGCAGCCAAGATAAAGACACGTACTACGAGCAGTACTTC. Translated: CASSQDKDTYYEQYF.

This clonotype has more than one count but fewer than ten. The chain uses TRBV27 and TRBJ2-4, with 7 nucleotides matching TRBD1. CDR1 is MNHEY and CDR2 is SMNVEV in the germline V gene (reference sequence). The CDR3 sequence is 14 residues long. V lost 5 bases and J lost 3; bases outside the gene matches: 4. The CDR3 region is CASSPGTVKNIQYF. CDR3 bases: TGTGCCAGCAGTCCCGGGACAGTCAAAAACATTCAGTACTTC.

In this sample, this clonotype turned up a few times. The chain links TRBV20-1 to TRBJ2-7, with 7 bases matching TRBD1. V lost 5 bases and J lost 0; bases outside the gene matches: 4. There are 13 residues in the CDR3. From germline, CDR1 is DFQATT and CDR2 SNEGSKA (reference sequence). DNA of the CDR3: TGCAGTGCTTACCGGGACAGCTCCTACGAGCAGTACGTC. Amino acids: CSAYRDSSYEQYV.

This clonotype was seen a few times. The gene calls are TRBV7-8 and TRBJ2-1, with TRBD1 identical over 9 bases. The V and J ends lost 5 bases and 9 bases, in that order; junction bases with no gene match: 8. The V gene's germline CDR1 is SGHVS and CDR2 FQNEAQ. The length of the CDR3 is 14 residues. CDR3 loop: CASSPRTGDSEQFF. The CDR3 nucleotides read TGTGCCAGCAGCCCTAGGACAGGGGACAGTGAGCAGTTCTTC.

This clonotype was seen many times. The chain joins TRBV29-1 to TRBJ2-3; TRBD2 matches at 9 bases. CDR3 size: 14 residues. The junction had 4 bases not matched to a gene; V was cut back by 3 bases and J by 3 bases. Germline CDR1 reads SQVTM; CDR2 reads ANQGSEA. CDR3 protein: CSVDVAGGTDTQYF. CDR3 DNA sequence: TGCAGCGTTGACGTGGCGGGGGGGACAGATACGCAGTATTTT.

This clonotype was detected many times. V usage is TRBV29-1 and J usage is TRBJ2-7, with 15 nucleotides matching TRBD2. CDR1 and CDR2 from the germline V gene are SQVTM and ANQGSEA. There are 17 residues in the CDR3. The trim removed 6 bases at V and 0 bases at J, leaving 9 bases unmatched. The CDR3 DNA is TGCAGCGTAGGGACTAGCGGGGGGATCGGGAGCTCCTACGAGCAGTACTTC. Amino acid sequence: CSVGTSGGIGSSYEQYF.

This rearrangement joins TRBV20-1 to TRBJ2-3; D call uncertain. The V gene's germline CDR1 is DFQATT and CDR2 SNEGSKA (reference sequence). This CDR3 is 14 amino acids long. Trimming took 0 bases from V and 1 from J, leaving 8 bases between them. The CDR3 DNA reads TGCAGTGCTAGAGATAGGCAGGGCACAGATACGCAGTATTTT. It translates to CSARDRQGTDTQYF.

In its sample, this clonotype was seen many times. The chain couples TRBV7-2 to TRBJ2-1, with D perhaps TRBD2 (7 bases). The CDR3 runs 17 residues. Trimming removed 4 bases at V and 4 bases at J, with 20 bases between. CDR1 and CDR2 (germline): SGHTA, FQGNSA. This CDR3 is CASSSLRAGAQYNEQFF. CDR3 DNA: TGTGCCAGCAGCTCGCTGCGGGCGGGGGCCCAATACAATGAGCAGTTCTTC. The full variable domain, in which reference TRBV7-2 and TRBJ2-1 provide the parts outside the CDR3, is GAGVSQSPSNKVTEKGKDVELRCDPISGHTALYWYRQSLGQGLEFLIYFQGNSAPDKSGLPSDRFSAERTGGSVSTLTIQRTQQEDSAVYLCASSSLRAGAQYNEQFFGPGTRLTVL.

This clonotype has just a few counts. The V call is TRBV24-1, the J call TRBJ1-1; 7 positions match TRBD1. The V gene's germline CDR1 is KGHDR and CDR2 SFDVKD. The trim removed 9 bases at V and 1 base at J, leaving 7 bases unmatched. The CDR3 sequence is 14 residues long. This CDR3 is CATFLQGSNTEAFF. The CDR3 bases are TGTGCCACCTTTCTACAGGGGTCGAACACTGAAGCTTTCTTT.

This CDR3 is CASSLIVNSNQPQHF. In nucleotides, the CDR3 is TGTGCCAGCAGCTTAATAGTCAATAGCAATCAGCCCCAGCATTTT. The rearrangement uses TRBV7-2 and TRBJ1-5; no clear D. The CDR3 runs 15 residues. V dropped 2 bases and J dropped 0 bases, with 8 bases sitting between them. The germline V gene encodes CDR1 SGHTA and CDR2 FQGNSA.

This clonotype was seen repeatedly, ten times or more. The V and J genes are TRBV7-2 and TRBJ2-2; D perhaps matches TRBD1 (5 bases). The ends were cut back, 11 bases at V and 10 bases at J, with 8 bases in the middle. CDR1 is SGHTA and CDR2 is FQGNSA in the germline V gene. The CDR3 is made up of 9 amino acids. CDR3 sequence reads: CAAGQELFF. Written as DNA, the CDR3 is TGTGCCGCAGGACAGGAGCTGTTTTTT.

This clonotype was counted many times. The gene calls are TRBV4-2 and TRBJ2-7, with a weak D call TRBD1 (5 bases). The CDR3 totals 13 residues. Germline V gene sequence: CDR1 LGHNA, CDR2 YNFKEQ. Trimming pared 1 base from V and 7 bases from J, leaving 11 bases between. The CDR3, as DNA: TGTGCCAGCAGCCAAGGGGTGGGGCTAGAGCAGTACTTC. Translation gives CASSQGVGLEQYF.

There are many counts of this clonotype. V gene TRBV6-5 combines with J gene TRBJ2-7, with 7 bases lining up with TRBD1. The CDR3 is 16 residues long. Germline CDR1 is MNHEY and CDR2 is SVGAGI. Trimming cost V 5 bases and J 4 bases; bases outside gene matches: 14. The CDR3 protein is CASSHRGSLRLYEQYF. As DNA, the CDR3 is TGTGCCAGCAGTCACAGGGGCAGCCTGCGTCTTTACGAGCAGTACTTC.

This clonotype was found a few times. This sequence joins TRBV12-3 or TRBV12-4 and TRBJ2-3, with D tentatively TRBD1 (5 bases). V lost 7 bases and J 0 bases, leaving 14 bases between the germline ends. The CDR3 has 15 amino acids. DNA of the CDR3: TGTGCCAGCACCCCTACTTGGACAAGCACAGATACGCAGTATTTT. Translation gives CASTPTWTSTDTQYF.

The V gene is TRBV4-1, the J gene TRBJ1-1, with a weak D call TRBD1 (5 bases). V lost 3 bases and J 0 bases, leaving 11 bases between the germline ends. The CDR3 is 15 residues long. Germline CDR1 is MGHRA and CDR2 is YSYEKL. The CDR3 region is CASSHRAGLNTEAFF. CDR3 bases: TGCGCCAGCAGCCACAGGGCAGGGTTGAACACTGAAGCTTTCTTT.

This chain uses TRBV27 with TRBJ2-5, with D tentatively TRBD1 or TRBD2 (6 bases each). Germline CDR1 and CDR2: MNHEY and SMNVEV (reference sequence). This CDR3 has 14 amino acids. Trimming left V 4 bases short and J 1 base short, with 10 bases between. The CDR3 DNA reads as TGTGCCAGCAGTTCCTCGGGGGCCCAAGAGACCCAGTACTTC. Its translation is CASSSSGAQETQYF.

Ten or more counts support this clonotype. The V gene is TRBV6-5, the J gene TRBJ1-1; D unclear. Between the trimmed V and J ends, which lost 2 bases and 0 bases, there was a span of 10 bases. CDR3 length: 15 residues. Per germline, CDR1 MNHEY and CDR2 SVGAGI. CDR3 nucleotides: TGTGCCAGCAGTTACGGGAAGATCGTGAACACTGAAGCTTTCTTT. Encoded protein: CASSYGKIVNTEAFF.

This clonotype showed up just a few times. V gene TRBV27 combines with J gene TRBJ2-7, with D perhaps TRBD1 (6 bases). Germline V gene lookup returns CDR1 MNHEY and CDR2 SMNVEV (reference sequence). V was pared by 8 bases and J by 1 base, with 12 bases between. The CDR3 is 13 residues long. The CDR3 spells CASGPGVSYEQYV. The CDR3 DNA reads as TGTGCCAGCGGGCCAGGGGTTTCCTACGAGCAGTACGTC.

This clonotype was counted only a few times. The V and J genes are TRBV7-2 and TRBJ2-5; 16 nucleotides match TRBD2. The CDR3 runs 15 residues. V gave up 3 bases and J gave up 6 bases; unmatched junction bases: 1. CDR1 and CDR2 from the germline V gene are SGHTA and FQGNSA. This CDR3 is CASSLGLAGGQTQYF. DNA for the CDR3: TGTGCCAGCAGCTTGGGACTAGCGGGGGGGCAGACCCAGTACTTC.

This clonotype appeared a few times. The CDR3 nucleotides are TGTGCCAGCAGCGACGTTAGGGATCCGCAGTATTTT. It yields the protein CASSDVRDPQYF. V is TRBV7-2 and J is TRBJ2-3; no definite D call. V shed 5 bases and J shed 10 bases, with 13 bases lying between them. This CDR3 has 12 residues. Germline loops: CDR1 SGHTA, CDR2 FQGNSA. Full variable domain (outside the CDR3, taken from reference TRBV7-2 and TRBJ2-3): GAGVSQSPSNKVTEKGKDVELRCDPISGHTALYWYRQSLGQGLEFLIYFQGNSAPDKSGLPSDRFSAERTGGSVSTLTIQRTQQEDSAVYLCASSDVRDPQYFGPGTRLTVL.

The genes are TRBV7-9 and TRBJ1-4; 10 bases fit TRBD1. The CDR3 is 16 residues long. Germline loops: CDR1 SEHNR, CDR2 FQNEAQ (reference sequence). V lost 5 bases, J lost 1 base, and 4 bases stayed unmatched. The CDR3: CASSADRGRTNEKLFF. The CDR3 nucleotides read TGTGCCAGCAGCGCCGACAGGGGGCGAACTAATGAAAAACTGTTTTTT.

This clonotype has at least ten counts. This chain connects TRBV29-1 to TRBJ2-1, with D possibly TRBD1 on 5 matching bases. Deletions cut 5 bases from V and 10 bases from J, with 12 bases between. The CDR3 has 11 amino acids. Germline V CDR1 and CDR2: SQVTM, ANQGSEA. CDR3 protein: CSVPGLREQFF. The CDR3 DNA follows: TGCAGCGTTCCAGGGTTGCGCGAGCAGTTCTTC.

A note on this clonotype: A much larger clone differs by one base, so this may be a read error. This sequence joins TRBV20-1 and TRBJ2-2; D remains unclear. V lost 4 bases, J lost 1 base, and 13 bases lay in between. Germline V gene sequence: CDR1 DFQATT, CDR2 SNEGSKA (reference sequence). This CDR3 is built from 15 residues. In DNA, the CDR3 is TGCAGTGCTACCCGTGAGGCACAGAACACCGGGGAGCTGTTTTTT. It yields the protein CSATREAQNTGELFF.

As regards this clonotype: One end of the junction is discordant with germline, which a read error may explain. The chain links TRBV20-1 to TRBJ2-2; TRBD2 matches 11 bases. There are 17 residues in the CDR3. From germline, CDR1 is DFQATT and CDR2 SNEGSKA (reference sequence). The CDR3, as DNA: TGCTGTGCTAGAGGTGGTAGCGGGGGGGGTAACACCGGGGAGCTGTTTTTT. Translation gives CCARGGSGGGNTGELFF.